These 2 T cell receptor beta chains share one sample of origin, sequenced in a study of post-analysis software for immune sequencing data (dated by TCRdb to the mid-2010s). General study outcomes and caveats: A handful of TRBV segments, including TRBV5-6, TRBV5-1 and TRBV20-1, were significantly more frequent in patients than controls.

The antigens for these receptors are not known. The library was made by PCR. The reads were generated on an Illumina HiSeq 2500. Unique molecular identifiers were incorporated into TCR beta cDNA libraries to reduce PCR and sequencing biases. The public reads were reanalyzed by TCRdb: fastp trimming at Q25, MiXCR alignment, in-frame beta chains only. One record per CDR3 amino acid sequence lists the most common genes and DNA. Within this sample are 750,000 to 900,000 distinct CDR3 sequences, with around 45% of them counted one time only. The biggest ten clones account for 4.9% of the sample. Sequencing was carried out using blood. All receptors derive from a girl aged 5 to 17 with multiple sclerosis.

V and J are TRBV20-1 and TRBJ1-5; D is unclear. Trimming removed 1 base from V and 3 bases from J, with 10 bases in between. Germline V gene sequence: CDR1 DFQATT, CDR2 SNEGSKA (reference sequence). The CDR3 loop spans 14 amino acids. The CDR3 loop reads CSARGGRDNQPQHF. DNA of the CDR3: TGCAGTGCTAGAGGGGGAAGGGACAATCAGCCCCAGCATTTT.

The chain couples TRBV6-5 to TRBJ2-1; D gene unclear. The CDR3 length is 15 residues. Germline V lookup: CDR1 MNHEY, CDR2 SVGAGI. V was shortened by 6 bases and J by 2 bases, with 14 bases between the two germline ends. This CDR3 is CASSPTAYPYNEQFF. As DNA, the CDR3 is TGTGCCAGCAGCCCTACAGCCTACCCCTACAATGAGCAGTTCTTC.